This TCR beta chain was obtained from a study of STAT5B mutations in CD4+ large granular lymphocyte leukemia. Per germline, CDR1 MNHEY and CDR2 SVGAGI. This CDR3 is built from 15 residues. V lost 6 bases and J 4 bases, leaving 15 bases between the germline ends. Here immunoSEQ multiplex PCR was the method, and the copy in TCRdb shows in-frame clones only, minus some. Of nearly 45,000 clones listed, roughly 85% are singletons. V is TRBV6-5 and J is TRBJ2-2; D uncertain. The sample was CD4+ T cells from blood buffy coats. The sequence derives from a human donor in good health. CDR3 in DNA: TGTGCCAGCAGAAGAGGCGACATTCTCACCGGGGAGCTGTTTTTT. Amino acids: CASRRGDILTGELFF.